The present T cell receptor (beta chain) was sequenced within a study of blood T cells in healthy people across ages (dated by TCRdb to between 2015 and 2016). Regarding the complete study: In model experiments, roughly one uniquely barcoded TCR beta cDNA molecule per two T cells was captured by template switching. For two donors (one aged 18 to 29 and one aged 80 or older), the study analyzed two additional independent replicas of 1 million unique cDNA reads from the same blood draw. The donors were split into four age groups: young (average about 16 years), middle-aged (39), aged (about 56) and long-lived (approximately 80). To avoid experimental bias, donors of different ages were randomly spread across the sequencing lanes. Age-related changes in TCR beta repertoire diversity were measured in the study by deep sequencing normalized with unique cDNA molecular identifiers.

Per the germline V gene, MNHEY is the CDR1 and SVGEGT is the CDR2. V is clipped by 5 bases and J by 0 bases, and the sequence between their germline boundaries is 17 bases long. The CDR3 starts with the cysteine, ends with the phenylalanine, and has 18 residues. Only the CDR3 DNA stays, 54 bases, in frame from base 1. Systemically healthy Caucasian individuals from Russia, some 38 in total and aged roughly 6 to 90 years, were included as donors. Each donor gave about 9.8 milliliters of peripheral blood, drawn into EDTA-treated Vacutainer tubes. Ficoll-Paque density-gradient centrifugation was used to isolate PBMCs, with at least 7 million per sample. Trizol reagent was used to extract total RNA from PBMCs, with at least 6 micrograms per sample. Naive CD45RAhigh/CD27high T cell percentages were measured by flow cytometry on a PBMC aliquot from every donor. Library method: 5' RACE. The sequencer was an Illumina HiSeq 2500. The second PCR ran for roughly 7 to 11 cycles and used a J-beta primer mix along with a sample-barcoded 5' primer. A template-switch 5' adaptor carrying 12 random nucleotides introduced a unique molecular identifier onto each TCR beta cDNA molecule. Each sample yielded at least 2.5 million CDR3-containing paired-end reads. First-strand cDNA synthesis was performed from all RNA using the Mint cDNA synthesis kit, with priming by a TRBC-specific oligonucleotide. Following uracil-DNA glycosylase treatment, a first 18-cycle PCR with universal primers M1SS and BC2_uni_R was performed on all cDNA. The study's own analysis went as follows. For normalization, 1 million high-quality reads, each with a distinct molecular identifier, were randomly selected from each sample. Reads with shared molecular identifiers were discarded instead of being binned into consensus sequences. CDR3 identification, clonotype clustering and error correction used MiTCR with a Q25 quality threshold and the strictest error-elimination algorithm. A nonparametric unseen species model using Euler transformation provided a lower-bound estimate of total TCR beta diversity. TCRdb reworked the public reads: Q25 trimming with fastp, MiXCR clone assembly, productive beta chains retained. Every CDR3 protein is listed once, alongside the most common genes and DNA of its rows. V and J calls and clone size were set by TCRdb, not the authors. The sample table records around 900,000 distinct CDR3 sequences; more than 25% of these occur just once. Clones ranked in the top ten supply 15% to 20% of the sample.

About this clonotype itself: The antigen it binds to is not known. No much larger clone is present one base from it, and per-base qualities are unavailable.

Findings and caveats that apply to the study as a whole: Conclusive comparison of naive and antigen-experienced compartments was prevented by the profiling of bulk unsorted PBMCs. Estimates of total diversity based on one million sequenced T cells were regarded as lower bounds and as underestimates. Donor CMV infection status was unknown, potentially confounding age-related changes in expanded clonotypes. Compared with the aged group, more naive CD4+ T cells, fewer expanded clones and increased TCR diversity were shown by the long-lived group, suggesting age selection. Observed TCR beta diversity correlated strongly with the percentage of naive T cells measured by flow cytometry. As age increased, observed TCR beta diversity per million T cells dropped in a roughly linear way, and a significant reduction was already evident by age about 40.

The chain uses TRBV6-2 or TRBV6-3 and TRBJ2-6; the D gene is perhaps TRBD1, from 6 matching bases. This TCR derives from a woman aged 80 or over in good health. The material sequenced was blood. Read as DNA, the sequence is TGTGCCAGCAGTGCCACCGGACACAGGGTCTCTGGGGCCAACGTCCTGACTTTC. It encodes CASSATGHRVSGANVLTF.